The 25 T cell receptor beta chains reported below all come from one sample, sequenced in a study of Tregs in tolerant kidney transplant recipients. Produced via immunoSEQ multiplex PCR; TCRdb's table is partial and in-frame only. The sample has under 95,000 clones, 91% seen once. Sequencing used Tregs from blood, obtained before the transplant. These receptors originate from a human donor who received a combined kidney and bone marrow transplant.

The rearrangement joins TRBV5-1 to TRBJ2-7; D is unresolved. This CDR3 has 12 amino acids. Trimming cost V 5 bases and J 6 bases, with 12 bases left between them. Per germline, CDR1 SGHRS and CDR2 YFSETQ. The chain's CDR3 is CASSWVGFEQYF. CDR3 bases: TGCGCCAGCAGTTGGGTTGGGTTCGAGCAGTACTTC.

The chain recombines TRBV7-2 with TRBJ2-7; tentatively, D is TRBD1 (6 bases). This CDR3 spans 14 amino acids. CDR1 is SGHTA, CDR2 FQGNSA, per germline. The germline V and J ends were trimmed by 7 bases and 3 bases, with 16 bases remaining between them. The CDR3 DNA sequence: TGTGCCAGCACCCCCTGGGCAGGGGACTACGAGCAGTACTTC. Protein sequence: CASTPWAGDYEQYF.

This sequence joins TRBV19 and TRBJ2-1, with D possibly being TRBD1 (7 bases). In germline, CDR1 is LNHDA, CDR2 SQIVND (reference sequence). There are 15 residues in the CDR3. Trimming left V 4 bases short and J 8 bases short, with 18 bases between. The CDR3 nucleotides read TGTGCCAGTAGTACGAGGACAGGAGGGGTACATGAGCAGTTCTTC. Translated: CASSTRTGGVHEQFF.

The chain links TRBV7-9 to TRBJ2-5; tentatively, D is TRBD2 (6 bases). The CDR3 is made up of 16 amino acids. Trimming took off 5 bases at V and 1 base at J, with 17 bases between the two ends. Germline loops: CDR1 SEHNR, CDR2 FQNEAQ (reference sequence). Written as DNA, the CDR3 is TGTGCCAGCAGCCGTCAATCGCCGGGACTCCAAGAGACCCAGTACTTC. Translating gives CASSRQSPGLQETQYF.

This chain joins TRBV28 and TRBJ1-5; a possible D gene is TRBD1 (6 bases). V was shortened by 5 bases and J by 0 bases, with 20 bases between the two germline ends. Germline V gene sequence: CDR1 MDHEN, CDR2 SYDVKM. The CDR3 is 18 residues long. CDR3 sequence reads: CASSTQLGGQHSNQPQHF. The CDR3 coding sequence is TGTGCCAGCAGTACCCAATTGGGGGGGCAGCATAGCAATCAGCCCCAGCATTTT.

As regards this clone: An end of the junction differs from the germline gene, which may be a read error. The chain combines TRBV7-7 with TRBJ2-1; 11 bases fit TRBD2. Germline values: CDR1 SSHAT, CDR2 FNYEAQ (reference sequence). The CDR3 extends over 18 amino acids. The CDR3 DNA reads as TGTGCTAGCAGCTTAGTCCCCTCTATAGCGGGAGGGCCCAGTGAGCAGTTCTTC. The encoded protein is CASSLVPSIAGGPSEQFF.

V gene TRBV4-1 combines with J gene TRBJ1-1; TRBD1 matches at 12 bases. The CDR3 has 18 residues. CDR1 MGHRA and CDR2 YSYEKL come from the germline V gene. V trimming: 3 bases; J trimming: 1 base; junction bases outside the gene matches: 9. In DNA form, the CDR3 reads TGCGCCAGCAGCCACCACCCGGGACAGGGGGCGAGGAACACTGAAGCTTTCTTT. Translated, it gives CASSHHPGQGARNTEAFF.

This chain connects TRBV28 to TRBJ2-3; D is undetermined. Trimming removed 3 bases from V and 0 bases from J, with 10 bases in between. From germline, CDR1 is MDHEN and CDR2 SYDVKM. The CDR3 runs to 15 residues. CDR3 nucleotides: TGTGCCAGCAGTTTTTACTTGGCTAGCACAGATACGCAGTATTTT. It yields the protein CASSFYLASTDTQYF.

In DNA form, the CDR3 reads TGTGCCAGCAGCATCCAGGGGGCGACAGATACGCAGTATTTT. Translation: CASSIQGATDTQYF. The V call is TRBV7-2, the J call TRBJ2-3; 8 nucleotides agree with TRBD1. The V gene end was trimmed by 5 bases and the J gene end by 3 bases; junction bases not matched to a gene: 4. The CDR3 runs 14 residues. Looked up from germline, CDR1 is SGHTA and CDR2 is FQGNSA.

The CDR3 DNA reads TGTGCCAGCAGCCCACAGGGGCTTGGGTCACCCCTCCACTTT. Translating it yields CASSPQGLGSPLHF. The genes are TRBV11-2 and TRBJ1-6; 7 bases are shared with TRBD1. This CDR3 comprises 14 residues. V shed 5 bases, J shed 10 bases, and the junction held 8 bases outside the gene matches. Germline V gives CDR1 SGHAT, CDR2 FQNNGV.

The chain employs TRBV5-4 and TRBJ2-7, with a possible D match to TRBD2 (6 bases). This CDR3 spans 16 amino acids. Germline lookup yields CDR1 SGHNT and CDR2 YYREEE (reference sequence). Deletions cut 0 bases from V and 2 bases from J, with 15 bases between. CDR3 sequence: CASSLAGGRGTYEQYF. The CDR3 DNA is TGTGCCAGCAGCTTGGCCGGGGGACGGGGAACCTACGAGCAGTACTTC.

V usage is TRBV4-3 and J usage is TRBJ1-5; D ambiguous. Germline values: CDR1 LGHNA, CDR2 YSLEER. This CDR3 has 15 residues. The ends were cut back, 0 bases at V and 0 bases at J, with 6 bases in the middle. The CDR3 bases are TGCGCCAGCAGCCAAGATGGACGTAGCAATCAGCCCCAGCATTTT. Its translation: CASSQDGRSNQPQHF.

The rearrangement uses TRBV30 and TRBJ1-6, with a tentative D call TRBD1 (6 bases). Trimming stripped 0 bases from V and 14 bases from J, with 17 bases between. Germline V CDR1 and CDR2: GTSNPN, SVGIG (reference sequence). The CDR3 sequence is 14 residues long. Here the CDR3 reads CAWSVGGSAGALHF. CDR3 DNA: TGTGCCTGGAGTGTGGGGGGCTCGGCGGGGGCCCTCCACTTT.

The chain combines TRBV11-1 with TRBJ2-3; 8 bases agree with TRBD1. Germline loops: CDR1 SGHAT, CDR2 FQDESV (reference sequence). This CDR3 spans 15 amino acids. V shed 6 bases and J 4 bases; nucleotides not matched to a gene: 9. DNA of the CDR3: TGTGCCAGCAGGAAAGACAGGGGCTCTCCAGATACGCAGTATTTT. Protein: CASRKDRGSPDTQYF.

This clone was observed a single time. The chain links TRBV2 to TRBJ1-4; D is uncertain. Germline V gene sequence: CDR1 SNHLY, CDR2 FYNNEI. Trimming removed 3 bases from V and 7 bases from J, with 12 bases in between. The CDR3 runs 14 residues. Here the CDR3 DNA reads TGTGCCAGCAGTGACGGCAGGTGGATTGAAAAACTGTTTTTT. Translating it yields CASSDGRWIEKLFF.

This chain joins TRBV19 and TRBJ2-6; D might be TRBD1 or TRBD2, each matching 5 bases. With 6 bases removed from V and 0 bases from J, the gap between germline ends came to 12 bases. The CDR3 totals 16 residues. Germline CDR1 reads LNHDA; CDR2 reads SQIVND (reference sequence). The CDR3 here is CASSLWDDSGANVLTF. Written as DNA, the CDR3 is TGTGCCAGTAGCCTATGGGACGACTCTGGGGCCAACGTCCTGACTTTC.

The chain recombines TRBV5-1 with TRBJ2-1, with 8 bases that match TRBD2. This CDR3 region has 16 residues. Trimming removed 1 base from V and 3 bases from J; junction bases left unmatched: 6. Looked up from germline, CDR1 is SGHRS and CDR2 is YFSETQ. The CDR3 reads CASSLQAGGNYNEQFF. DNA of the CDR3: TGCGCCAGCAGCTTGCAGGCGGGAGGCAACTACAATGAGCAGTTCTTC.

The chain combines TRBV11-2 with TRBJ2-1; TRBD2 matches at 11 bases. Germline lookup yields CDR1 SGHAT and CDR2 FQNNGV. The CDR3 runs to 15 residues. Unmatched junction bases numbered 8, after V lost 5 bases and J lost 8 bases. CDR3 in amino acids: CASSQTSGKFDEQFF. For the CDR3, the DNA is TGTGCCAGCAGCCAGACTAGCGGGAAGTTCGATGAGCAGTTCTTC.

This clone was seen a handful of times. V gene TRBV5-1 combines with J gene TRBJ1-3; D is uncertain. CDR1 and CDR2 from the germline V gene are SGHRS and YFSETQ. The CDR3 extends over 16 amino acids. V was shortened by 0 bases and J by 0 bases, with 10 bases between the two germline ends. The CDR3 nucleotides read TGCGCCAGCAGCTTGGCCCCACAGTACTCTGGAAACACCATATATTTT. It translates to CASSLAPQYSGNTIYF.

This CDR3 is CASSYSLERAKNIQYF. The CDR3 DNA is TGTGCCAGCAGTTACTCCTTGGAGAGGGCCAAAAACATTCAGTACTTC. The rearrangement uses TRBV6-5 and TRBJ2-4, with D unresolved. CDR1 MNHEY and CDR2 SVGAGI come from the germline V gene. Trimming took off 0 bases at V and 1 base at J, with 10 bases between the two ends. This CDR3 is 16 amino acids long.

With respect to this clone: Compared with germline, one end of the junction differs, possibly owing to a read error. The genes are TRBV9 and TRBJ2-1, with 11 bases identical to TRBD2. CDR3 length: 15 residues. Germline lookup yields CDR1 SGDLS and CDR2 YYNGEE. The CDR3 DNA is TGTGTCAGCGGGACGGGACTAGCGGTCTACAATGAGCAGTTCTTC. Its translation: CVSGTGLAVYNEQFF.

V gene TRBV7-9 combines with J gene TRBJ1-2; possibly TRBD1 for D (6 bases). The CDR3 has 14 residues. Germline CDR1 SEHNR, CDR2 FQNEAQ (reference sequence). V gave up 5 bases and J gave up 4 bases, with 14 bases separating them. Here the CDR3 DNA reads TGTGCCAGCAGCCCAATTCAGGGGTTCTATGGCTACACCTTC. Its translation is CASSPIQGFYGYTF.

This chain uses TRBV7-9 with TRBJ1-1; no reliable D call. The CDR3 spans 12 residues. Germline V CDR1 and CDR2: SEHNR, FQNEAQ (reference sequence). V gave up 0 bases and J gave up 8 bases, with 7 bases separating them. The CDR3 is CASSLASQEAFF. The CDR3 DNA reads TGTGCCAGCAGCTTAGCTTCCCAGGAAGCTTTCTTT.

The chain joins TRBV7-2 to TRBJ1-1; no clear D gene. Germline CDR1 and CDR2: SGHTA and FQGNSA. Trimming cost V 6 bases and J 3 bases, with 17 bases left between them. This CDR3 is built from 15 residues. CDR3 region: CASSRRWGGDTEAFF. In DNA, the CDR3 is TGTGCCAGCAGTCGAAGGTGGGGAGGTGACACTGAAGCTTTCTTT. Based on the CDR3 plus reference TRBV7-2 and TRBJ1-1, the full variable domain is GAGVSQSPSNKVTEKGKDVELRCDPISGHTALYWYRQSLGQGLEFLIYFQGNSAPDKSGLPSDRFSAERTGGSVSTLTIQRTQQEDSAVYLCASSRRWGGDTEAFFGQGTRLTVV.

The chain couples TRBV19 to TRBJ2-1; maybe TRBD2 (6 bases). The CDR3 is 14 amino acids. Trimming removed 9 bases at V and 4 bases at J, with 16 bases between. CDR1 is LNHDA, CDR2 SQIVND, per germline (reference sequence). The CDR3 loop reads CASSSGGFYNEQFF. The CDR3 coding sequence is TGTGCCAGCTCTTCCGGGGGATTTTACAATGAGCAGTTCTTC.